Listed below are T cell receptor beta chains from one sample, sequenced in a study of cytomegalovirus exposure and HLA in healthy donors. Data came from immunoSEQ multiplex PCR; TCRdb stores just in-frame clones and leaves some out. The sample records some 170,000 clones, 70% to 80% being singletons. Sequencing was done on a sample of PBMCs. These receptors all come from a man in his forties in good health and CMV-seronegative. Both conserved end residues are part of each CDR3. The D gene is left open where the match is weak. Rows may omit the clone size; those that give it use once, few, many or a size class.

d_gene: -
j_gene: TRBJ1-6
abundance: -
v_gene: TRBV4-2
CDR3aa: CASSQDLANSPLHF
CDR3nt: TGTGCCAGCAGCCAAGATTTGGCTAATTCACCCCTCCACTTT

d_gene: TRBD2
j_gene: TRBJ2-1
abundance: once
v_gene: TRBV30
CDR3aa: CAWSMGGGSSYNEQFF
CDR3nt: TGTGCCTGGAGTATGGGGGGAGGGAGCTCCTACAATGAGCAGTTCTTC

d_gene: TRBD2
j_gene: TRBJ2-1
abundance: -
v_gene: TRBV5-4
CDR3aa: CASSFPQRGGGNEQFF
CDR3nt: TGTGCCAGCAGCTTCCCCCAGCGGGGGGGAGGCAATGAGCAGTTCTTC

d_gene: -
j_gene: TRBJ1-1
abundance: -
v_gene: TRBV6-5
CDR3aa: CASSEWTQNTEAFF
CDR3nt: TGTGCCAGCAGTGAATGGACACAGAACACTGAAGCTTTCTTT

d_gene: TRBD1
j_gene: TRBJ1-6
abundance: -
v_gene: TRBV30
CDR3aa: CAWRPRGNSPLHF
CDR3nt: TGTGCCTGGAGGCCCAGGGGGAATTCACCCCTCCACTTT

d_gene: -
j_gene: TRBJ1-2
abundance: -
v_gene: TRBV6-1
CDR3aa: CASTIGVGYGHTF
CDR3nt: TGTGCCAGCACTATAGGGGTTGGCTATGGCCACACCTTC

d_gene: -
j_gene: TRBJ2-7
abundance: -
v_gene: TRBV27
CDR3aa: CASSSGTFPYEQYF
CDR3nt: TGTGCCAGCAGTTCCGGGACATTCCCCTACGAGCAGTACTTC

d_gene: TRBD1
j_gene: TRBJ2-1
abundance: -
v_gene: TRBV7-8
CDR3aa: CASRTDRVINEQFF
CDR3nt: TGTGCCAGCAGGACCGACAGGGTCATCAATGAGCAGTTCTTC

d_gene: TRBD1
j_gene: TRBJ2-7
abundance: -
v_gene: TRBV2
CDR3aa: CAGGQGPPVFYEQYF
CDR3nt: TGTGCCGGTGGACAGGGGCCTCCTGTGTTCTACGAGCAGTACTTC

d_gene: -
j_gene: TRBJ2-7
abundance: -
v_gene: TRBV10-3
CDR3aa: CAISEGGSYEQYF
CDR3nt: TGTGCCATCAGTGAGGGGGGGTCTTACGAGCAGTACTTC

d_gene: -
j_gene: TRBJ1-5
abundance: -
v_gene: TRBV6-5
CDR3aa: CASSYMEGGQPQHF
CDR3nt: TGTGCCAGCAGTTACATGGAGGGAGGACAGCCCCAGCATTTT

d_gene: TRBD2
j_gene: TRBJ2-1
abundance: -
v_gene: TRBV4-1
CDR3aa: CASSRRLAGGSYNEQFF
CDR3nt: TGCGCCAGCAGCCGTCGACTAGCGGGGGGGTCCTACAATGAGCAGTTCTTC

d_gene: TRBD1
j_gene: TRBJ1-2
abundance: -
v_gene: TRBV30
CDR3aa: CAWSTTGQGVYGYTF
CDR3nt: TGTGCCTGGAGTACCACCGGACAGGGGGTTTATGGCTACACCTTC

d_gene: TRBD2
j_gene: TRBJ2-5
abundance: -
v_gene: TRBV4-1
CDR3aa: CASSQGREGETQYF
CDR3nt: TGCGCCAGCAGCCAAGGAAGGGAGGGGGAGACCCAGTACTTC

d_gene: -
j_gene: TRBJ2-2
abundance: -
v_gene: TRBV28
CDR3aa: CASREGRRGTGELFF
CDR3nt: TGTGCCAGCAGGGAGGGGCGGAGGGGAACCGGGGAGCTGTTTTTT

d_gene: -
j_gene: TRBJ2-5
abundance: -
v_gene: TRBV13
CDR3aa: CASSGGHYQETQYF
CDR3nt: TGTGCCAGCAGCGGGGGACATTACCAAGAGACCCAGTACTTC

d_gene: TRBD1
j_gene: TRBJ1-2
abundance: -
v_gene: TRBV30
CDR3aa: CAWSRVQGARLYGYTF
CDR3nt: TGTGCCTGGAGCAGAGTCCAGGGGGCCCGCCTCTATGGCTACACCTTC

d_gene: TRBD2
j_gene: TRBJ2-1
abundance: -
v_gene: TRBV5-1
CDR3aa: CASSLELAGSGEQFF
CDR3nt: TGCGCCAGCAGCTTGGAACTAGCGGGGTCGGGTGAGCAGTTCTTC

d_gene: -
j_gene: TRBJ2-7
abundance: -
v_gene: TRBV27
CDR3aa: CASSLGIGNEQYF
CDR3nt: TGTGCCAGCAGCTTAGGCATCGGGAACGAGCAGTACTTC

d_gene: -
j_gene: TRBJ1-6
abundance: -
v_gene: TRBV6-8
CDR3aa: CASSYNPNSPLHF
CDR3nt: TGTGCCAGCAGTTACAATCCAAATTCACCCCTCCACTTT

d_gene: TRBD2
j_gene: TRBJ2-5
abundance: -
v_gene: TRBV5-4
CDR3aa: CASSASNPGLAGGRRETQYF
CDR3nt: TGTGCCAGCAGCGCCTCAAATCCGGGACTAGCGGGGGGGCGGCGGGAGACCCAGTACTTC

d_gene: -
j_gene: TRBJ1-1
abundance: once
v_gene: TRBV7-9
CDR3aa: CASSAFTQRGLNTEAFF
CDR3nt: TGTGCCAGCAGCGCGTTTACTCAGCGGGGGTTGAACACTGAAGCTTTCTTT

d_gene: TRBD1
j_gene: TRBJ2-7
abundance: -
v_gene: TRBV7-2
CDR3aa: CASSHGTGNEQYF
CDR3nt: TGTGCCAGCAGCCATGGGACAGGGAACGAGCAGTACTTC

d_gene: -
j_gene: TRBJ2-5
abundance: -
v_gene: TRBV29-1
CDR3aa: CSVVGSGGGETQYF
CDR3nt: TGCAGCGTTGTAGGTTCAGGAGGTGGAGAGACCCAGTACTTC

d_gene: -
j_gene: TRBJ2-3
abundance: -
v_gene: TRBV19
CDR3aa: CASREGATDTQYF
CDR3nt: TGTGCCAGTAGGGAAGGGGCCACAGATACGCAGTATTTT

d_gene: -
j_gene: TRBJ2-1
abundance: -
v_gene: TRBV11-3
CDR3aa: CASSPRQSYNEQFF
CDR3nt: TGTGCCAGCAGCCCACGACAGTCCTACAATGAGCAGTTCTTC

d_gene: TRBD2
j_gene: TRBJ2-3
abundance: -
v_gene: TRBV19
CDR3aa: CATNSGGITDTQYF
CDR3nt: TGTGCCACCAATAGCGGGGGGATCACAGATACGCAGTATTTT

d_gene: TRBD1
j_gene: TRBJ2-2
abundance: few
v_gene: TRBV7-9
CDR3aa: CASSPDRANTGELFF
CDR3nt: TGTGCCAGCAGCCCCGACAGGGCGAACACCGGGGAGCTGTTTTTT

d_gene: TRBD2
j_gene: TRBJ2-1
abundance: -
v_gene: TRBV29-1
CDR3aa: CSVDGRGGRYEQFF
CDR3nt: TGCAGCGTTGACGGGCGGGGGGGCCGCTATGAGCAGTTCTTC

d_gene: -
j_gene: TRBJ2-7
abundance: few
v_gene: TRBV7-9
CDR3aa: CASSEPGAGAYEQYF
CDR3nt: TGTGCCAGCTCCGAACCTGGGGCAGGAGCCTACGAGCAGTACTTC

d_gene: TRBD1
j_gene: TRBJ1-6
abundance: -
v_gene: TRBV11-2
CDR3aa: CASRSIQGEWNSPLHF
CDR3nt: TGTGCCAGCAGATCGATTCAGGGGGAGTGGAATTCACCCCTCCACTTT

d_gene: -
j_gene: TRBJ2-2
abundance: -
v_gene: TRBV29-1
CDR3aa: CSVEEQGRGGELFF
CDR3nt: TGCAGCGTTGAAGAACAGGGCCGTGGGGGGGAGCTGTTTTTT

d_gene: -
j_gene: TRBJ2-3
abundance: -
v_gene: TRBV30
CDR3aa: CAWSVSLVSTDTQYF
CDR3nt: TGTGCCTGGAGTGTATCCCTAGTAAGCACAGATACGCAGTATTTT

d_gene: -
j_gene: TRBJ2-7
abundance: -
v_gene: TRBV28
CDR3aa: CASSPGDLGEQYF
CDR3nt: TGTGCCAGCAGTCCGGGGGATCTGGGCGAGCAGTACTTC

d_gene: -
j_gene: TRBJ1-3
abundance: -
v_gene: TRBV19
CDR3aa: CASSTRTDWNRIYF
CDR3nt: TGTGCCAGTAGTACGAGGACAGACTGGAACAGGATATATTTT

d_gene: TRBD1
j_gene: TRBJ1-1
abundance: -
v_gene: TRBV4-1
CDR3aa: CASSQGRLQGEANTEAFF
CDR3nt: TGCGCCAGCAGCCAAGGTAGGCTACAGGGGGAGGCGAACACTGAAGCTTTCTTT

d_gene: TRBD2
j_gene: TRBJ2-7
abundance: -
v_gene: TRBV7-9
CDR3aa: CASSRGLDYEQYF
CDR3nt: TGTGCCAGCAGCAGAGGACTAGACTACGAGCAGTACTTC

d_gene: -
j_gene: TRBJ2-7
abundance: -
v_gene: TRBV30
CDR3aa: CAWSDGMGGEQYF
CDR3nt: TGTGCCTGGAGTGACGGAATGGGGGGCGAGCAGTACTTC

d_gene: -
j_gene: TRBJ2-7
abundance: -
v_gene: TRBV5-1
CDR3aa: CARNRRYYEQYF
CDR3nt: TGCGCCAGGAATAGGAGATACTACGAGCAGTACTTC

d_gene: -
j_gene: TRBJ2-4
abundance: -
v_gene: TRBV7-2
CDR3aa: CASSLFAGAKNIQYF
CDR3nt: TGTGCCAGCAGCTTATTCGCGGGGGCCAAAAACATTCAGTACTTC

d_gene: TRBD2
j_gene: TRBJ2-1
abundance: few
v_gene: TRBV5-6
CDR3aa: CASSLGGGEQFF
CDR3nt: TGTGCCAGCAGCTTGGGCGGGGGTGAGCAGTTCTTC

d_gene: TRBD2
j_gene: TRBJ2-1
abundance: -
v_gene: TRBV9
CDR3aa: CASSEPQAGDYNEQFF
CDR3nt: TGTGCCAGCAGCGAGCCCCAAGCGGGGGACTACAATGAGCAGTTCTTC

d_gene: -
j_gene: TRBJ1-2
abundance: -
v_gene: TRBV9
CDR3aa: CASSVAPNFTGNYGYTF
CDR3nt: TGTGCCAGCAGCGTCGCGCCTAACTTTACAGGGAACTATGGCTACACCTTC

d_gene: -
j_gene: TRBJ1-5
abundance: -
v_gene: TRBV7-8
CDR3aa: CASSLALRAGGNQPQHF
CDR3nt: TGTGCCAGCAGCTTAGCGCTCCGGGCAGGGGGCAATCAGCCCCAGCATTTT

d_gene: TRBD2
j_gene: TRBJ2-1
abundance: -
v_gene: TRBV10-1
CDR3aa: CATGGAEGQFF
CDR3nt: TGCGCCACCGGGGGGGCGGAGGGGCAGTTCTTC

d_gene: TRBD2
j_gene: TRBJ2-3
abundance: -
v_gene: TRBV6-4
CDR3aa: CASSDGGEADTQYF
CDR3nt: TGTGCCAGCAGTGACGGGGGGGAGGCAGATACGCAGTATTTT

d_gene: -
j_gene: TRBJ2-7
abundance: -
v_gene: TRBV7-2
CDR3aa: CASSLSASGPSYEQYF
CDR3nt: TGTGCCAGCAGCTTAAGCGCCAGCGGCCCCTCCTACGAGCAGTACTTC

d_gene: -
j_gene: TRBJ2-7
abundance: -
v_gene: TRBV7-7
CDR3aa: CASTSTGTYEQYF
CDR3nt: TGTGCTAGCACCTCGACGGGGACCTACGAGCAGTACTTC

d_gene: -
j_gene: TRBJ1-4
abundance: -
v_gene: TRBV5-4
CDR3aa: CASSQGGGLATNEKLFF
CDR3nt: TGTGCCAGCAGCCAGGGCGGGGGGCTCGCAACTAATGAAAAACTGTTTTTT

d_gene: -
j_gene: TRBJ1-1
abundance: -
v_gene: TRBV6-1
CDR3aa: CASSDTEAFF
CDR3nt: TGTGCCAGCTCAGACACTGAAGCTTTCTTT

d_gene: -
j_gene: TRBJ2-5
abundance: -
v_gene: TRBV5-4
CDR3aa: CASSLGGWETQYF
CDR3nt: TGTGCCAGCAGCTTGGGAGGATGGGAGACCCAGTACTTC

d_gene: -
j_gene: TRBJ1-5
abundance: -
v_gene: TRBV4-1
CDR3aa: CASSFPGSSQPQHF
CDR3nt: TGCGCCAGCAGCTTTCCAGGGTCGAGTCAGCCCCAGCATTTT